A single sample gave rise to the 7 T cell receptor beta chains below, sequenced in a study of graft-versus-host responses after intestinal transplantation. No antigens are known for them. Sequencing was performed with immunoSEQ multiplex PCR; in TCRdb, only in-frame clones are kept and a portion is missing. The profile shows about 81,000 clones, around 90% of them singletons. Sequenced material: unstimulated CD4+ T cells sorted from spleen or lymph node cells, taken before intestinal transplant. The source is a human donor who received an intestinal transplant.

The chain couples TRBV6-6 to TRBJ2-7; TRBD1 agrees at 8 bases. The length of the CDR3 is 15 residues. CDR1 is MNHNY, CDR2 SVGAGI, per germline (reference sequence). Unmatched junction bases numbered 10, after V lost 4 bases and J lost 5 bases. The CDR3 spells CASSSSGTGVNEQYF. The CDR3, as DNA: TGTGCCAGCAGTTCTTCCGGGACAGGAGTCAACGAGCAGTACTTC.

This chain connects TRBV11-2 to TRBJ2-5; no reliable D call. The germline gives CDR1 SGHAT, CDR2 FQNNGV. The V end was cut by 5 bases, the J end by 2 bases, with 12 bases between. CDR3 length: 14 residues. The CDR3 spells CASSPPGPQETQYF. The CDR3 DNA reads TGTGCCAGCAGCCCCCCCGGTCCACAAGAGACCCAGTACTTC. Combining the CDR3 with reference TRBV11-2 and TRBJ2-5 gives the whole variable domain EAGVAQSPRYKIIEKRQSVAFWCNPISGHATLYWYQQILGQGPKLLIQFQNNGVVDDSQLPKDRFSAERLKGVDSTLKIQPAKLEDSAVYLCASSPPGPQETQYFGPGTRLLVL.

V is TRBV28 and J is TRBJ1-2, with 11 bases matching TRBD1. The trim removed 6 bases at V and 8 bases at J, leaving 11 bases unmatched. This CDR3 is 15 amino acids long. In germline, CDR1 is MDHEN, CDR2 SYDVKM. CDR3 nucleotides: TGTGCCAGCAGAAGGACAGGGGGCTTGTCTCGAGGCTACACCTTC. It specifies CASRRTGGLSRGYTF.

V and J are TRBV5-6 and TRBJ2-3; D is unclear. CDR1 SGHDT and CDR2 YYEEEE come from the germline V gene. V shed 1 base and J shed 5 bases, with 5 bases lying between them. CDR3 length: 12 amino acids. The CDR3 region has the DNA TGTGCCAGCAGCTTGCTAAGAGATACGCAGTATTTT. Protein sequence: CASSLLRDTQYF.

In its sample, this clone was seen a few times. The V call is TRBV11-2, the J call TRBJ2-2; 7 bases fit TRBD2. The V gene end was trimmed by 6 bases and the J gene end by 7 bases; junction bases not matched to a gene: 8. The germline V gene has CDR1 SGHAT and CDR2 FQNNGV. This CDR3 contains 14 residues. The CDR3 sequence: CASSSGLVGGELFF. CDR3 nucleotides: TGTGCCAGCAGTTCAGGACTAGTCGGCGGGGAGCTGTTTTTT.

V is TRBV27 and J is TRBJ2-4; 8 bases are shared with TRBD1. Germline trimming cut 10 bases from V and 7 bases from J; bases unmatched to any gene: 9. The length of the CDR3 is 13 residues. CDR1 and CDR2 (germline): MNHEY, SMNVEV (reference sequence). CDR3 DNA: TGTGCCACCATACGACAGGGGAGCAACATTCAGTACTTC. Protein: CATIRQGSNIQYF.

The V call is TRBV5-6, the J call TRBJ2-5; 7 bases match TRBD2. The ends lost 1 base at V and 11 bases at J; junction bases unmatched: 14. This CDR3 is built from 15 residues. The germline gives CDR1 SGHDT, CDR2 YYEEEE. CDR3 region: CASSLRAGSYDGQYF. In DNA form, the CDR3 reads TGTGCCAGCAGCTTGCGAGCGGGATCCTACGACGGGCAGTACTTC. The variable domain in full, completed from reference TRBV5-6 and TRBJ2-5, reads DAGVTQSPTHLIKTRGQQVTLRCSPKSGHDTVSWYQQALGQGPQFIFQYYEEEERQRGNFPDRFSGHQFPNYSSELNVNALLLGDSALYLCASSLRAGSYDGQYFGPGTRLLVL.